The clone carrying this T cell receptor beta chain has more than one count but fewer than ten. As yet, its antigen is unknown. This CDR3 contains 14 residues. Germline V gene lookup returns CDR1 DFQATT and CDR2 SNEGSKA (reference sequence). The V gene end was trimmed by 5 bases and the J gene end by 5 bases; junction bases not matched to a gene: 8. The data stem from a study of vaccination and CD4 T cells after COVID-19. For the study at large: Median time from second vaccine dose to sampling was around 72 days (14 to 241). General observations from the study: A median roughly 86% of convalescent patients' SARS-CoV-2-reactive clones emerged only after vaccination.

Treatment of the sample: roughly 11-day PBMC culture with coronavirus spike peptide pools or control peptides (ViraFEST assay). TCR sequencing followed the expansion of antigen-specific T cells with peptide pools in ViraFEST. An Oncomine TCR Beta short-read assay was used to sequence the DNA from cultured CD4+ T cells. It was from cultured CD4+ T cells that genomic DNA was extracted. TCRdb used MiXCR to reprocess the PCR reads, holding one entry per CDR3 protein. The table includes roughly 9,900 distinct CDR3 sequences, 31% detected once. The receptor's source is a human donor who had recovered from COVID-19. V is TRBV20-1 and J is TRBJ2-5; 10 nucleotides agree with TRBD2. Sample: CD4+ T cells from blood, cultured in vitro. CDR3 loop: CSASSGGVGETQYF. CDR3 nucleotide sequence: TGCAGTGCTTCGAGCGGGGGGGTGGGCGAGACCCAGTACTTC.